The 25 T cell receptor beta chains given below trace back to one sample, sequenced in a study of T cells in localized non-small cell lung cancer (dated by TCRdb to between 2020 and 2021). Libraries came from the immunoSEQ multiplex PCR assay. This immuneACCESS table, as held by TCRdb, lists in-frame sequences with V and J called but not all clones. Of the missing ones, under half trace to an unresolved V gene in checked studies; the others have no known cause. The sample table shows around 91,000 clones, and about 91% are seen once. The ten largest make up roughly 15% of the sample. The sequences come from peripheral blood, collected before any cancer treatment. Receptors originate from a man aged 40 to 70 with stage I squamous cell lung carcinoma.

This chain uses TRBV28 with TRBJ1-3; D not resolved. Between the trimmed V and J ends, which lost 8 bases and 4 bases, there was a span of 21 bases. Per the germline V gene, CDR1 is MDHEN and CDR2 is SYDVKM. The CDR3 covers 16 residues. The CDR3 DNA sequence: TGTGCCAGCGGAACACCCCGCCCGTTAGGGGGAAACACCATATATTTT. Its protein product is CASGTPRPLGGNTIYF.

In this sample, this clone turned up once. The V call is TRBV27, the J call TRBJ1-2; 8 nucleotides line up with TRBD1. The junction had 11 bases not matched to a gene; V was cut back by 3 bases and J by 2 bases. Looked up from germline, CDR1 is MNHEY and CDR2 is SMNVEV (reference sequence). CDR3 size: 17 residues. CDR3 DNA: TGTGCCAGCAGTTTCACCCAGGGGGCAGGGATCAACTATGGCTACACCTTC. Translation gives CASSFTQGAGINYGYTF.

A note on this clone: The sample carries other DNA sequences with the same CDR3. V gene TRBV5-1 combines with J gene TRBJ2-5; maybe TRBD1 (5 bases). The CDR3 totals 14 residues. The germline CDR1 and CDR2 sequences are SGHRS and YFSETQ. V lost 0 bases and J lost 0, with 6 bases in between. Written as DNA, the CDR3 is TGCGCCAGCAGCTTGGTGACAGACCAAGAGACCCAGTACTTC. It is translated as CASSLVTDQETQYF.

This clone came up once. V is TRBV5-1 and J is TRBJ2-1, with 10 bases that match TRBD2. Germline V gives CDR1 SGHRS, CDR2 YFSETQ. Trimming took 4 bases from V and 4 from J; bases not matched to a gene: 5. The CDR3 covers 15 residues. Here the CDR3 reads CASSPLAGAYNEQFF. The CDR3 DNA sequence: TGCGCCAGCAGCCCTCTAGCGGGGGCATACAATGAGCAGTTCTTC.

The chain employs TRBV9 and TRBJ1-2, with D possibly matching TRBD1 (6 bases). The CDR3 sequence is 15 residues long. Germline V gene lookup returns CDR1 SGDLS and CDR2 YYNGEE. V was trimmed by 3 bases and J by 5 bases, leaving 17 bases between them. The CDR3 DNA reads TGTGCCAGCAGCGCTTTCCGGGACATAACTTATGGCTACACCTTC. As protein: CASSAFRDITYGYTF.

This chain uses TRBV7-9 with TRBJ2-3, with D unresolved. This CDR3 is built from 12 residues. The germline V gene encodes CDR1 SEHNR and CDR2 FQNEAQ (reference sequence). Deletions cut 5 bases from V and 2 bases from J, with 5 bases between. The CDR3 is CASSPPTDTQYF. In DNA form, the CDR3 reads TGTGCCAGCAGCCCCCCCACAGATACGCAGTATTTT.

This chain connects TRBV6-1 to TRBJ1-5; no clear D gene. CDR3 length: 13 residues. V shed 10 bases and J shed 8 bases, with 18 bases lying between them. Germline V lookup: CDR1 MNHNS, CDR2 SASEGT. The CDR3 reads CATKRAGREPQHF. CDR3 in DNA: TGTGCCACCAAAAGGGCGGGTCGGGAGCCCCAGCATTTT.

The chain combines TRBV5-4 with TRBJ1-4, with D tentatively TRBD1 (6 bases). The CDR3 spans 16 residues. Between the trimmed V and J ends, which lost 0 bases and 4 bases, there was a span of 13 bases. Looked up from germline, CDR1 is SGHNT and CDR2 is YYREEE (reference sequence). The CDR3 DNA is TGTGCCAGCAGCTTGGCTCTCCGGGACAATAATGAAAAACTGTTTTTT. It encodes CASSLALRDNNEKLFF. The full variable domain, its missing parts supplied by reference TRBV5-4 and TRBJ1-4, is ETGVTQSPTHLIKTRGQQVTLRCSSQSGHNTVSWYQQALGQGPQFIFQYYREEENGRGNFPPRFSGLQFPNYSSELNVNALELDDSALYLCASSLALRDNNEKLFFGSGTQLSVL.

The chain is built from TRBV5-5 and TRBJ1-1; D may be TRBD1 (6 bases). The CDR3 runs 17 residues. The V end was cut by 2 bases, the J end by 0 bases, with 17 bases between. The germline V gene encodes CDR1 SGHKS and CDR2 YYEKEE (reference sequence). CDR3 DNA: TGTGCCAGCAGCTTAGGGCAGGGGATAGGGATGAACACTGAAGCTTTCTTT. This translates into CASSLGQGIGMNTEAFF.

The V call is TRBV18, the J call TRBJ2-6; no firm D call. The CDR3 contains 15 residues. The ends were cut back, 0 bases at V and 0 bases at J, with 3 bases in the middle. Germline V lookup: CDR1 KGHSH, CDR2 LQKENI. The CDR3 nucleotides read TGTGCCAGCTCACCACCGAGCTCTGGGGCCAACGTCCTGACTTTC. Amino acids: CASSPPSSGANVLTF.

This chain links TRBV5-5 with TRBJ1-2; D remains unclear. The V gene's germline CDR1 is SGHKS and CDR2 YYEKEE (reference sequence). Trimming removed 2 bases from V and 4 bases from J, with 9 bases in between. The CDR3 extends over 13 amino acids. CDR3 residues: CASSLLSLYGYTF. The CDR3 DNA reads TGTGCCAGCAGCTTACTCTCCCTCTATGGCTACACCTTC. Drawing the rest from reference TRBV5-5 and TRBJ1-2, the complete variable domain is DAGVTQSPTHLIKTRGQQVTLRCSPISGHKSVSWYQQVLGQGPQFIFQYYEKEERGRGNFPDRFSARQFPNYSSELNVNALLLGDSALYLCASSLLSLYGYTFGSGTRLTVV.

This chain uses TRBV2 with TRBJ1-5; D might be TRBD1 (5 bases). V was shortened by 8 bases and J by 2 bases, with 16 bases between the two germline ends. Germline CDR1 and CDR2: SNHLY and FYNNEI. The CDR3 spans 15 residues. The CDR3 sequence is CASAGPGGGNQPQHF. The CDR3, as DNA: TGTGCCAGCGCGGGACCCGGGGGAGGCAATCAGCCCCAGCATTTT.

The chain combines TRBV5-1 with TRBJ2-6; D gene ambiguous. V was cut by 4 bases and J by 0 bases, with 5 bases left in between. The germline CDR1 and CDR2 sequences are SGHRS and YFSETQ. This CDR3 is 14 amino acids long. Here the CDR3 reads CASSGGSGANVLTF. The CDR3 bases are TGCGCCAGCAGCGGCGGCTCTGGGGCCAACGTCCTGACTTTC.

The chain carries TRBV5-4 and TRBJ2-3, with 8 bases identical to TRBD2. V lost 5 bases to trimming and J lost 4 bases; unmatched junction nucleotides: 12. Per the germline V gene, CDR1 is SGHNT and CDR2 is YYREEE (reference sequence). The CDR3 is 16 residues long. The CDR3 bases are TGTGCCAGCAGTGGTAGCGGGGCCGCCGGCGCAGATACGCAGTATTTT. Amino acid sequence: CASSGSGAAGADTQYF.

CDR3 protein: CASSLVSPRDTEAFF. Written as DNA, the CDR3 is TGTGCCAGCAGCTTAGTATCACCTCGGGACACTGAAGCTTTCTTT. The chain joins TRBV7-8 to TRBJ1-1; no clear D gene. This CDR3 spans 15 amino acids. The V and J ends lost 1 base and 3 bases respectively, with 12 bases between them. The V gene's germline CDR1 is SGHVS and CDR2 FQNEAQ.

This chain links TRBV25-1 with TRBJ2-3; the D is unclear. V dropped 2 bases and J dropped 6 bases, with 3 bases sitting between them. CDR1 is MGHDK, CDR2 SYGVNS, per germline. The CDR3 is 11 amino acids. The CDR3 DNA is TGTGCCAGCAGTGAAGGGGATACGCAGTATTTT. Amino acids: CASSEGDTQYF.

V usage is TRBV10-3 and J usage is TRBJ1-5, with 7 bases matching TRBD1. Germline V gene data show CDR1 as ENHRY and CDR2 as SYGVKD. Trimming removed 7 bases from V and 5 bases from J; junction bases left unmatched: 5. The CDR3 is 13 residues long. CDR3: CAITRDSDQPQHF. The CDR3 region has the DNA TGTGCCATCACCCGGGACAGCGATCAGCCCCAGCATTTT.

This sequence joins TRBV7-2 and TRBJ1-5, with D possibly being TRBD1 (5 bases). CDR1 is SGHTA and CDR2 is FQGNSA in the germline V gene. This CDR3 region has 16 residues. Trimming removed 5 bases from V and 1 base from J, with 15 bases in between. CDR3 amino acids: CASSPVGGGSNQPQHF. The CDR3 DNA is TGTGCCAGCAGCCCAGTCGGTGGGGGGAGCAATCAGCCCCAGCATTTT.

The chain links TRBV9 to TRBJ2-3; D uncertain. V lost 2 bases and J 3 bases, leaving 4 bases between the germline ends. The CDR3 extends over 12 amino acids. Germline loops: CDR1 SGDLS, CDR2 YYNGEE. CDR3 coding DNA: TGTGCCAGCAGCGTCCTTACAGATACGCAGTATTTT. Residues: CASSVLTDTQYF.

V and J are TRBV6-1 and TRBJ2-7; 8 nucleotides match TRBD1. This CDR3 is built from 15 residues. J was trimmed by 3 bases and V by 6 bases; bases with no gene match: 10. In germline, CDR1 is MNHNS, CDR2 SASEGT. The CDR3 here is CASSPFSGTGYEQYF. CDR3 DNA: TGTGCCAGCAGCCCGTTCTCCGGGACAGGCTACGAGCAGTACTTC.

The DNA of the CDR3 is TGTGCCAGCAGCCCCACCGGGACGCCGGCCTACGAGCAGTACTTC. Translation gives CASSPTGTPAYEQYF. The chain carries TRBV5-6 and TRBJ2-7; D is tentatively TRBD1 or TRBD2 (5 bases each). V lost 4 bases and J 2 bases, leaving 16 bases between the germline ends. Germline CDR1 SGHDT, CDR2 YYEEEE. This CDR3 contains 15 residues.

V usage is TRBV5-1 and J usage is TRBJ2-1; D is possibly TRBD1 (6 bases). There are 14 residues in the CDR3. Germline V gene sequence: CDR1 SGHRS, CDR2 YFSETQ. Trimming shortened V by 4 bases and J by 4 bases, and 12 bases separated the two germline ends. The CDR3, as DNA: TGCGCCAGCAGCCCGGGACAAAAGTACAATGAGCAGTTCTTC. This codes for CASSPGQKYNEQFF.

J is TRBJ2-2 and V is TRBV5-1; D is undetermined. Germline loops: CDR1 SGHRS, CDR2 YFSETQ. The V and J ends lost 2 bases and 7 bases respectively, with 6 bases between them. The CDR3 contains 12 residues. The CDR3 bases are TGCGCCAGCAGCTTAAGCGTCGGGGAGCTGTTTTTT. It translates to CASSLSVGELFF. Full variable domain (rest looked up from reference TRBV5-1 and TRBJ2-2): KAGVTQTPRYLIKTRGQQVTLSCSPISGHRSVSWYQQTPGQGLQFLFEYFSETQRNKGNFPGRFSGRQFSNSRSEMNVSTLELGDSALYLCASSLSVGELFFGEGSRLTVL.

The chain employs TRBV28 and TRBJ1-4, with TRBD1 identical over 8 bases. Germline V gene sequence: CDR1 MDHEN, CDR2 SYDVKM. CDR3 length equals 14 residues. The trim removed 5 bases at V and 8 bases at J, leaving 7 bases unmatched. The CDR3 spells CASSPGTGREKLFF. CDR3 DNA: TGTGCCAGCAGTCCGGGGACAGGAAGGGAAAAACTGTTTTTT.

The chain joins TRBV6-5 to TRBJ2-5; maybe TRBD1 (5 bases). Trimming cost V 6 bases and J 3 bases, with 11 bases left between them. Germline values: CDR1 MNHEY, CDR2 SVGAGI. There are 13 residues in the CDR3. The CDR3 region has the DNA TGTGCCAGCAGAATGACAGCGAAAGAGACCCAGTACTTC. Amino acids: CASRMTAKETQYF.